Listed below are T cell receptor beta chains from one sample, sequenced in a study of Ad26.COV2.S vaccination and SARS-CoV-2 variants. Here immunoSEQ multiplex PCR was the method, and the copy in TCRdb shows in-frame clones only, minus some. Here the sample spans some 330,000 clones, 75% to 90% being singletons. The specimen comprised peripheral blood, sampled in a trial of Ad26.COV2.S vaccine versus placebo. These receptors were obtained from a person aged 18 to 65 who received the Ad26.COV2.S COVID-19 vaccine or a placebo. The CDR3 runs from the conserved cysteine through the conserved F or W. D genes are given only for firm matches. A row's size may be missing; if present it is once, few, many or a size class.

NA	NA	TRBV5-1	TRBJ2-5	CASSSLSHQETQYF	TGCGCCAGCAGCTCCCTCAGCCACCAAGAGACCCAGTACTTC
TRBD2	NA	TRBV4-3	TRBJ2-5	CASSQSFGGLAGGQETQYF	TGCGCCAGCAGCCAGTCTTTCGGAGGACTAGCGGGAGGGCAGGAGACCCAGTACTTC
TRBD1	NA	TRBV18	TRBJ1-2	CASSNNRDRGYGYTF	TGTGCCAGCTCAAATAACCGGGACAGGGGATATGGCTACACCTTC
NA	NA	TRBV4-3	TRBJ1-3	CASSQSDTRVSGNTIYF	TGCGCCAGCAGCCAATCCGATACCAGGGTCTCTGGAAACACCATATATTTT
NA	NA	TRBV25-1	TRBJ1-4	CASSEYLIGAGEKLFF	TGTGCCAGCAGTGAATATCTGATAGGGGCGGGTGAAAAACTGTTTTTT
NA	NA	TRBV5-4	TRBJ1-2	CASRGEGTGMGVNYGYTF	TGTGCCAGCAGGGGTGAGGGTACAGGGATGGGAGTTAACTATGGCTACACCTTC
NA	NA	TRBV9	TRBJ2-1	CASSVGGEGNEQFF	TGTGCCAGCAGCGTAGGGGGAGAAGGGAATGAGCAGTTCTTC
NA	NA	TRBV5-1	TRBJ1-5	CASSLAGNGGNQPQHF	TGCGCCAGCAGCTTGGCGGGTAATGGGGGCAATCAGCCCCAGCATTTT
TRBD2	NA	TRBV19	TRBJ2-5	CASSSRTRIGETQYF	TGTGCCAGTAGTAGCCGGACTAGGATAGGAGAGACCCAGTACTTC
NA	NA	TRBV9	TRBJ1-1	CASSAHSGGNTEAFF	TGTGCCAGCAGCGCGCACTCGGGGGGGAACACTGAAGCTTTCTTT
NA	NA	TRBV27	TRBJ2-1	CASSTGLTTYNEQFF	TGTGCCAGCAGTACCGGACTCACAACCTACAATGAGCAGTTCTTC
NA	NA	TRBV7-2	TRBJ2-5	CASSLGGGARETQYF	TGTGCCAGCAGCTTAGGAGGGGGGGCCAGAGAGACCCAGTACTTC
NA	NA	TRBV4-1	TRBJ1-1	CASSLHSGREDTEAFF	TGCGCCAGCAGCCTCCATTCCGGCAGGGAGGACACTGAAGCTTTCTTT
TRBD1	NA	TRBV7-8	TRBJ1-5	CASSPILRGDQPQHF	TGTGCCAGCAGCCCCATCCTCAGGGGGGATCAGCCCCAGCATTTT
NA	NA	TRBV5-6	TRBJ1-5	CASSLSWNQPQHF	TGTGCCAGCAGCTTGAGTTGGAACCAGCCCCAGCATTTT
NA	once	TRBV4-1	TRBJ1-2	CASSQEVGGNYGYTF	TGCGCCAGCAGCCAAGAAGTCGGCGGGAACTATGGCTACACCTTC
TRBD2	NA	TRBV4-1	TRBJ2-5	CASSQGYTSGGAQETQYF	TGCGCCAGCAGCCAAGGTTATACTAGCGGGGGGGCACAAGAGACCCAGTACTTC
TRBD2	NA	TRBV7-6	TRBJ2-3	CASSGALALTDTQYF	TGTGCCAGCAGCGGGGCACTAGCGCTCACAGATACGCAGTATTTT
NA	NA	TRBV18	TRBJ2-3	CASSPLSGEIDTQYF	TGTGCCAGCTCACCACTAAGCGGAGAGATAGATACGCAGTATTTT
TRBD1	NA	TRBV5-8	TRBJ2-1	CASTMGQAPYNEQFF	TGTGCCAGCACCATGGGACAGGCTCCCTACAATGAGCAGTTCTTC
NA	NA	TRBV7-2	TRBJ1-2	CASSYPGLGYYGYTF	TGTGCCAGCAGCTACCCCGGCCTAGGCTACTATGGCTACACCTTC
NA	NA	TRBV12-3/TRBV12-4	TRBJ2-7	CASTLFQGYEQYF	TGTGCCAGCACCCTTTTCCAGGGGTACGAGCAGTACTTC
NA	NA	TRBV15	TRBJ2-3	CATSRPLASSTDTQYF	TGTGCCACCAGCAGACCTCTAGCGTCTAGCACAGATACGCAGTATTTT
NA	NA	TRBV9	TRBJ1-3	CASSPEANTIYF	TGTGCCAGCAGCCCCGAGGCGAACACCATATATTTT
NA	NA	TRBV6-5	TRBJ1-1	CASSYRDPKNTEAFF	TGTGCCAGCAGTTATAGGGATCCGAAGAACACTGAAGCTTTCTTT
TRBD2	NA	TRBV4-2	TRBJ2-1	CASSQLFAGTSGSVQFF	TGTGCCAGCAGCCAATTATTCGCCGGGACTAGCGGGAGCGTTCAGTTCTTC
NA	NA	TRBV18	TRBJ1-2	CASSPSGAYGYTF	TGTGCCAGCTCACCGTCGGGGGCCTATGGCTACACCTTC
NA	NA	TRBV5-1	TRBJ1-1	CASSLQVVDTEAFF	TGCGCCAGCAGCTTACAGGTTGTAGACACTGAAGCTTTCTTT
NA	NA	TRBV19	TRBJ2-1	CASSTRDPARQFF	TGTGCCAGTAGTACTCGAGACCCCGCTCGGCAGTTCTTC
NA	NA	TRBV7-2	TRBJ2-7	CASSLNKISHEQYF	TGTGCCAGCAGCTTGAACAAAATTTCCCACGAGCAGTACTTC
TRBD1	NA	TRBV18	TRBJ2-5	CASSPNPGTGGRKQETQYF	TGTGCCAGCTCGCCGAACCCGGGGACAGGGGGCCGTAAGCAAGAGACCCAGTACTTC
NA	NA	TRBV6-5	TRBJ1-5	CASSYSWDQPQHF	TGTGCCAGCAGTTATAGTTGGGACCAGCCCCAGCATTTT
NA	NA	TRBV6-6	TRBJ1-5	CASSSAEAGTQPQHF	TGTGCCAGCAGTTCCGCCGAGGCAGGGACTCAGCCCCAGCATTTT
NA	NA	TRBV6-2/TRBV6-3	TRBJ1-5	CASSRTADNQPQHF	TGTGCCAGCAGTCGGACAGCGGACAATCAGCCCCAGCATTTT
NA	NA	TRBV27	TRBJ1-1	CASSQKGYNAEAFF	TGTGCCAGCAGCCAGAAGGGTTACAACGCTGAAGCTTTCTTT
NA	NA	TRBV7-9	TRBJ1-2	CASSLATLKNYGYTF	TGTGCCAGCAGCTTAGCGACACTGAAGAACTATGGCTACACCTTC
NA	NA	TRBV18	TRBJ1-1	CASSLPAGHTEAFF	TGTGCCAGCTCGCTTCCCGCAGGGCACACTGAAGCTTTCTTT
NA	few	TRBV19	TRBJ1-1	CASSMRRLPEAFF	TGTGCCAGTAGTATGCGGCGGCTCCCCGAAGCTTTCTTT
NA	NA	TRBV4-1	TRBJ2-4	CASSQAGGAFKNIQYF	TGCGCCAGCAGCCAAGCAGGGGGGGCCTTCAAAAACATTCAGTACTTC
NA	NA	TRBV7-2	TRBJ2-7	CASSFTGHYEQYF	TGTGCCAGCAGCTTCACAGGTCACTACGAGCAGTACTTC
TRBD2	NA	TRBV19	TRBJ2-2	CASKTSGNTGELFF	TGTGCCAGCAAGACTAGCGGGAACACCGGGGAGCTGTTTTTT
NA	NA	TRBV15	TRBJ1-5	CATSSVLNLGQLNQPQHF	TGTGCCACCAGCAGCGTACTTAATCTAGGACAGTTGAATCAGCCCCAGCATTTT
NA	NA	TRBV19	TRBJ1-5	CASSIGGAQPQHF	TGTGCCAGTAGTATCGGTGGGGCTCAGCCCCAGCATTTT
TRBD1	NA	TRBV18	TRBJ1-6	CASSRDRNNSPLHF	TGTGCCAGCTCCCGGGACAGAAATAATTCACCCCTCCACTTT
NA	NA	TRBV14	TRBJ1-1	CASSLFRMNTEAFF	TGTGCCAGCAGCCTATTCCGTATGAACACTGAAGCTTTCTTT
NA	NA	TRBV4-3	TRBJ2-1	CASSQASQLGSYNEQFF	TGCGCCAGCAGCCAAGCCTCCCAACTGGGCTCCTACAATGAGCAGTTCTTC
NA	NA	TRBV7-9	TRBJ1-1	CASSRLAGKDQAFF	TGTGCCAGCAGCCGCCTGGCAGGGAAGGACCAAGCTTTCTTT
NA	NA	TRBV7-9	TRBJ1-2	CASSLETRGYGYTF	TGTGCCAGCAGCTTAGAAACTCGTGGATATGGCTACACCTTC
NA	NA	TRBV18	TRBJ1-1	CASSPGMLRGDTEAFF	TGTGCCAGCTCCCCAGGGATGCTAAGGGGGGACACTGAAGCTTTCTTT
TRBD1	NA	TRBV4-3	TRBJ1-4	CASSQDPDRANEKLFF	TGCGCCAGCAGCCAAGATCCGGACAGGGCTAATGAAAAACTGTTTTTT
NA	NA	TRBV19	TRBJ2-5	CASSIGTRRETQYF	TGTGCCAGTAGTATAGGGACTCGACGAGAGACCCAGTACTTC
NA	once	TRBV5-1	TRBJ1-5	CASSSGDTGNQPQHF	TGCGCCAGCAGTTCTGGGGACACCGGCAATCAGCCCCAGCATTTT
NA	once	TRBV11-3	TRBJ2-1	CASSLEHKFNEQFF	TGTGCCAGCAGCTTAGAACACAAATTCAATGAGCAGTTCTTC
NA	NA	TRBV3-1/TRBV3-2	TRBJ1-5	CASSLGGSNQPQHF	TGTGCCAGCAGCCTCGGGGGGAGCAATCAGCCCCAGCATTTT
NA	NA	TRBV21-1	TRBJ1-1	CASSKGTRRSANTEAFF	TGTGCCAGCAGCAAGGGGACAAGGAGGAGCGCGAACACTGAAGCTTTCTTT